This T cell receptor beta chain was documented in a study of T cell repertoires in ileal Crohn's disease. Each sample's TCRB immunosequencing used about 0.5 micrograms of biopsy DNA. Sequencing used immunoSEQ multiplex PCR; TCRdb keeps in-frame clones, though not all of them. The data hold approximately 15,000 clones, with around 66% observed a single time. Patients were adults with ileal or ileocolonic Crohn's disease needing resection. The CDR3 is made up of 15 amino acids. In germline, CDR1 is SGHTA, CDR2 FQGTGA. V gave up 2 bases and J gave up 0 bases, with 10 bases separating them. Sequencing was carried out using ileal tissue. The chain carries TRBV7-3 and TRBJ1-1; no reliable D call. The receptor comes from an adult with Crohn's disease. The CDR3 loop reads CASSLEQVMNTEAFF. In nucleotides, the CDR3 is TGTGCCAGCAGCTTAGAGCAGGTTATGAACACTGAAGCTTTCTTT.